What follows describes a single T cell receptor (beta chain). What it binds is unknown. Thawed PBMCs were FACS-sorted into unstimulated CD4+CD25+CD127- regulatory T cells, CD4+CD25- non-regulatory cells, CD4 and CD8 cells. These data originate in a study of Tregs in tolerant kidney transplant recipients. Study-level results: This study did not directly address biological reproducibility.

CDR3 size: 13 residues. V lost 2 bases and J 8 bases, leaving 12 bases between the germline ends. Germline V gene sequence: CDR1 SQVTM, CDR2 ANQGSEA. Some clones are missing from TCRdb's copy, which holds only in-frame ones; the method was immunoSEQ multiplex PCR. The data show about 69,000 clones, 85% to 90% seen once. This TCR was sampled from a human donor who received a combined kidney and bone marrow transplant. The material was CD4+ T cells from blood, obtained before the transplant. The V call is TRBV29-1, the J call TRBJ1-4, with D possibly TRBD1 on 6 matching bases. The CDR3 here is CSVEMGAGEKLFF. CDR3 DNA: TGCAGCGTTGAAATGGGGGCAGGCGAAAAACTGTTTTTT.